Listed below are T cell receptor beta chains from one sample, sequenced in a study of shared clonotypes between healthy human individuals. TCRdb's copy holds only in-frame clones and misses some; the assay was immunoSEQ multiplex PCR. The sample lists about 1,800,000 clones; 85% to 95% were seen once. Specimen: naive CD8+ T cells sorted from blood. These receptors were taken from a young man in good health. CDR3s include the opening cysteine and the closing phenylalanine or tryptophan. A D gene is named only where the DNA matches it firmly. Clone size is shown for a subset of rows, as once, few, many or a class of expanded clone.

.	once	TRBV30	TRBJ2-3	CAWSSSLNTDTQYF	TGTGCCTGGAGTTCTAGCTTGAACACAGATACGCAGTATTTT
TRBD2	.	TRBV5-1	TRBJ2-3	CASSLTLAGDTQYF	TGCGCCAGCAGCTTGACACTAGCGGGGGATACGCAGTATTTT
.	.	TRBV11-2	TRBJ2-1	CASSLEYNEQFF	TGTGCCAGCAGCTTAGAATACAATGAGCAGTTCTTC
.	.	TRBV2	TRBJ1-2	CASSEARGENYGYTF	TGTGCCAGCAGTGAAGCGCGGGGGGAGAACTATGGCTACACCTTC
.	.	TRBV6-5	TRBJ1-3	CASSPTGSGNTIYF	TGTGCCAGCAGCCCGACAGGTTCTGGAAACACCATATATTTT
TRBD1	.	TRBV2	TRBJ1-2	CASSGERQGDNYGYTF	TGTGCCAGCAGTGGCGAGCGACAGGGGGACAACTATGGCTACACCTTC
.	few	TRBV2	TRBJ1-2	CASSDRRDGYTF	TGTGCCAGCAGTGACCGTCGGGATGGCTACACCTTC
.	.	TRBV30	TRBJ2-5	CAWSVLTGETQYF	TGTGCCTGGAGTGTACTAACAGGGGAGACCCAGTACTTC
TRBD1	.	TRBV10-1	TRBJ2-3	CASSETGTGESTDTQYF	TGCGCCAGCAGTGAGACCGGGACAGGGGAAAGCACAGATACGCAGTATTTT
.	.	TRBV2	TRBJ2-7	CASSEGGPSLYEQYF	TGTGCCAGCAGTGAAGGGGGGCCCTCCCTCTACGAGCAGTACTTC
.	.	TRBV7-7	TRBJ1-2	CASSLRQNYGYTF	TGTGCTAGCAGCCTTAGACAGAACTATGGCTACACCTTC
.	once	TRBV30	TRBJ1-1	CAWSPLGGYTEAFF	TGTGCCTGGAGTCCCTTGGGGGGATACACTGAAGCTTTCTTT
.	.	TRBV28	TRBJ2-5	CASSSRQQETQYF	TGTGCCAGCAGTTCCCGGCAGCAAGAGACCCAGTACTTC
TRBD2	once	TRBV30	TRBJ2-5	CAWSTGTSGIETQYF	TGTGCCTGGAGTACCGGGACTAGCGGGATTGAGACCCAGTACTTC
.	.	TRBV9	TRBJ2-1	CASSAPSQGSYNEQFF	TGTGCCAGCAGCGCCCCCTCGCAGGGTAGCTACAATGAGCAGTTCTTC
.	.	TRBV7-9	TRBJ1-4	CASGFRDGNEKLFF	TGTGCCAGCGGCTTCCGGGACGGTAATGAAAAACTGTTTTTT
.	.	TRBV6-5	TRBJ2-1	CASGQGNYNEQFF	TGTGCCAGCGGGCAGGGCAACTACAATGAGCAGTTCTTC
TRBD1	.	TRBV4-1	TRBJ2-3	CASSQDQQGADTQYF	TGCGCCAGCAGCCAAGATCAACAGGGGGCAGATACGCAGTATTTT
.	.	TRBV6-5	TRBJ1-2	CASSLDYGYTF	TGTGCCAGCAGTCTGGACTATGGCTACACCTTC
.	.	TRBV28	TRBJ2-1	CASSLGPNNEQFF	TGTGCCAGCAGTTTAGGCCCCAACAATGAGCAGTTCTTC
TRBD2	.	TRBV19	TRBJ2-1	CASSIVGGTYNEQFF	TGTGCCAGTAGTATAGTCGGGGGGACGTACAATGAGCAGTTCTTC
TRBD2	.	TRBV5-8	TRBJ2-2	CASNTGGTGELFF	TGTGCCAGCAATACGGGAGGCACCGGGGAGCTGTTTTTT
.	.	TRBV6-5	TRBJ2-5	CASRLGGGETQYF	TGTGCCAGCAGACTAGGGGGTGGAGAGACCCAGTACTTC
.	.	TRBV15	TRBJ1-4	CATSKDWGAQEKLFF	TGTGCCACCAGCAAAGATTGGGGGGCACAGGAAAAACTGTTTTTT
.	once	TRBV9	TRBJ1-2	CASSVAAGINYGYTF	TGTGCCAGCAGCGTAGCGGCAGGCATTAACTATGGCTACACCTTC
.	.	TRBV27	TRBJ2-7	CASSLSRGVGSEQYF	TGTGCCAGCAGTTTATCCAGGGGCGTAGGTTCCGAGCAGTACTTC
.	.	TRBV10-1	TRBJ1-1	CASSDPDTEAFF	TGCGCCAGCAGTGATCCGGACACTGAAGCTTTCTTT
TRBD2	.	TRBV30	TRBJ2-3	CAWTLAGGPADTQYF	TGTGCCTGGACGCTAGCGGGGGGGCCGGCAGATACGCAGTATTTT
TRBD1	.	TRBV4-1	TRBJ1-5	CASSQDGTVRSTQHF	TGCGCCAGCAGCCAAGATGGGACAGTCCGCAGCACCCAGCATTTT
TRBD2	.	TRBV19	TRBJ2-1	CASHAGGLVYNEQFF	TGTGCCAGTCATGCGGGGGGACTAGTATACAATGAGCAGTTCTTC
.	.	TRBV7-9	TRBJ2-7	CASSPSRAYEQYF	TGTGCCAGCAGCCCGAGTAGGGCCTACGAGCAGTACTTC
.	.	TRBV4-1	TRBJ2-1	CASSLTGGSYNEQFF	TGCGCCAGCAGCCTAACAGGAGGCTCCTACAATGAGCAGTTCTTC
.	.	TRBV30	TRBJ2-5	CAWSVGSQETQYF	TGTGCCTGGAGCGTAGGGAGCCAAGAGACCCAGTACTTC
.	.	TRBV9	TRBJ2-1	CASSESWDEQFF	TGTGCCAGCAGCGAAAGCTGGGATGAGCAGTTCTTC
.	.	TRBV11-2	TRBJ2-7	CASRQGPSYEQYF	TGTGCCAGCAGGCAGGGCCCATCCTACGAGCAGTACTTC
.	.	TRBV5-6	TRBJ2-7	CASSPESGRLYEQYF	TGTGCCAGCAGCCCGGAGAGCGGGCGACTTTACGAGCAGTACTTC
.	once	TRBV11-1	TRBJ2-7	CASSRRSGYEQYF	TGTGCCAGCAGCCGAAGATCGGGCTACGAGCAGTACTTC
.	.	TRBV10-3	TRBJ2-2	CAISDFGRANTGELFF	TGTGCCATCAGTGATTTTGGCAGGGCAAACACCGGGGAGCTGTTTTTT
TRBD2	once	TRBV27	TRBJ2-5	CASSSLTSGGETQYF	TGTGCCAGCAGTTCATTGACTAGCGGGGGTGAGACCCAGTACTTC
TRBD1	few	TRBV28	TRBJ2-7	CASSLRATGQVYEQYF	TGTGCCAGCAGTCTACGAGCGACAGGGCAGGTCTACGAGCAGTACTTC
.	.	TRBV27	TRBJ1-2	CASSLIKDGGYGYTF	TGTGCCAGCAGCCTTATTAAAGACGGAGGCTATGGCTACACCTTC
.	.	TRBV5-6	TRBJ2-5	CASSLTDQETQYF	TGTGCCAGCAGCTTAACGGATCAAGAGACCCAGTACTTC
.	.	TRBV27	TRBJ1-5	CASSLNPPSRAHQPQHF	TGTGCCAGCAGTTTAAACCCCCCCAGCAGGGCCCATCAGCCCCAGCATTTT
.	.	TRBV30	TRBJ1-1	CAWTAMNTEAFF	TGTGCCTGGACGGCTATGAACACTGAAGCTTTCTTT
TRBD1	.	TRBV5-6	TRBJ2-3	CASQPYRDRGEDTQYF	TGTGCCAGCCAACCGTACCGGGACAGGGGGGAAGATACGCAGTATTTT